This T cell receptor (beta chain) was profiled in a study of untreated major depressive disorder. The CDR3 totals 14 residues. Per germline, CDR1 SGHNT and CDR2 YYREEE (reference sequence). Trimming cost V 5 bases and J 4 bases, with 15 bases left between them. Repertoires were generated with immunoSEQ multiplex PCR, while TCRdb's copy carries only in-frame clones and drops some. The table lists more than 20,000 clones, roughly 93% of them singletons. Every depressed patient was matched in pairs with a non-depressed control on sex, age, current smoking status and body mass index. Every participant had European ancestry. Blood, approximately 27 ml, was drawn into EDTA tubes. Typically approximately 96% of enriched cells were CD4+.

The sequence was obtained from a man aged 30 to 39 in good health. Sequenced: CD4+ T cells from PBMCs. The chain carries TRBV5-4 and TRBJ1-2; a possible D gene is TRBD1 (6 bases). CDR3 residues: CASRNRGQFYGYTF. The CDR3, as DNA: TGTGCCAGCAGGAACAGAGGACAGTTCTATGGCTACACCTTC. Drawing the rest from reference TRBV5-4 and TRBJ1-2, the complete variable domain is ETGVTQSPTHLIKTRGQQVTLRCSSQSGHNTVSWYQQALGQGPQFIFQYYREEENGRGNFPPRFSGLQFPNYSSELNVNALELDDSALYLCASRNRGQFYGYTFGSGTRLTVV.